A single T cell receptor (beta chain) is shown here with its context. Its target is not known. Profiling relied on immunoSEQ multiplex PCR, and the TCRdb table lists in-frame clones only, not all of them. There are about 140,000 clones in the sample; nearly 95% occur only once, and 1.5% lies in the top ten. This sample stems from a study of CD4+ T cells in melanoma. Study-wide results and limits: In melanoma, neoantigen-specific CD4+ T cells reportedly differed in differentiation state. A reported correlation linked neoantigen-specific CD4+ T cells to CD8+, macrophage and B cell function.

V was pared by 4 bases and J by 3 bases, with 6 bases of the junction left unmatched. The CDR3 totals 16 residues. CDR1 and CDR2 from the germline V gene are SGHDT and YYEEEE. This chain connects TRBV5-6 to TRBJ1-6, with 8 bases matching TRBD1. The origin of this receptor is a human donor with melanoma. The CDR3 DNA is TGTGCCAGCAGCCCCGACAGGGGCTACTATAATTCACCCCTCCACTTT. Protein product: CASSPDRGYYNSPLHF.